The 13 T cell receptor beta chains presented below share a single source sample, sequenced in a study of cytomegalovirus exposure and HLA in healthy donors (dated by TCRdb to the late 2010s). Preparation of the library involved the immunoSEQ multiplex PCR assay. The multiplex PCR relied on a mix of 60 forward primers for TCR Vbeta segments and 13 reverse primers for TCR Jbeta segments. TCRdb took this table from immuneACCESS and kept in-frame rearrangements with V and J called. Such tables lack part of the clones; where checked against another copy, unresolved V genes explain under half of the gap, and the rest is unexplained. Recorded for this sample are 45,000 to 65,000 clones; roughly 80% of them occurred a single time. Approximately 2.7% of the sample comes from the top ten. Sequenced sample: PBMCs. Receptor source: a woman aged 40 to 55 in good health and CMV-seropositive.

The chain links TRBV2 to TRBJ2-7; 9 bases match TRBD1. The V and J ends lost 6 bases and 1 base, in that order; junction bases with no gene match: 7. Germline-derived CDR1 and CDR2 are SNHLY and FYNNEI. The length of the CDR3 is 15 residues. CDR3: CASRKGTGLSYEQYF. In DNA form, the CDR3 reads TGTGCCAGCAGGAAAGGGACAGGGTTATCCTACGAGCAGTACTTC.

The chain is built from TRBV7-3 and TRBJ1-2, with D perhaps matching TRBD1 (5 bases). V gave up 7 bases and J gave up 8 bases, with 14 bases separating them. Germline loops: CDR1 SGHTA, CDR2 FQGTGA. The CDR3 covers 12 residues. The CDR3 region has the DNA TGTGCCAGCACCGGGGACTTTGGGGGCTACACCTTC. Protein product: CASTGDFGGYTF.

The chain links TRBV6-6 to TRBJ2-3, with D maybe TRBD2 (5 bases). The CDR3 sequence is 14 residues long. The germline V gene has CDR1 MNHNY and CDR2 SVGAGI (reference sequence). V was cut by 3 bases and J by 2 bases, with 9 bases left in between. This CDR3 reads CASSYYDYTDTQYF. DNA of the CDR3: TGTGCCAGCAGTTATTACGACTACACAGATACGCAGTATTTT.

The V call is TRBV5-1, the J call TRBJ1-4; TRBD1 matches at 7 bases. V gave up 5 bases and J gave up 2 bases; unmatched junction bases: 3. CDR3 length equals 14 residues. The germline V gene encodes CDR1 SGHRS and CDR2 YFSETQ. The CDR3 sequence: CASSSQGTNEKLFF. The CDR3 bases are TGCGCCAGCAGTTCACAGGGGACTAATGAAAAACTGTTTTTT.

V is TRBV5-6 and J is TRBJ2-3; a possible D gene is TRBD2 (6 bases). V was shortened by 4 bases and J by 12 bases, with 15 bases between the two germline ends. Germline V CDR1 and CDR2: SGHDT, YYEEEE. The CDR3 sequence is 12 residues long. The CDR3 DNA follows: TGTGCCAGCAGCCTGACTAGTCTTATACAGTATTTT. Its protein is CASSLTSLIQYF.

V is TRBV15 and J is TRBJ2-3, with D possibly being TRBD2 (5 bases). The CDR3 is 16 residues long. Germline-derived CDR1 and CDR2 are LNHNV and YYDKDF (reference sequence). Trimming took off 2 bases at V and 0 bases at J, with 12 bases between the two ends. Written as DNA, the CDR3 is TGTGCCACCAGCAGATTAGCCGGGGTGAGCACAGATACGCAGTATTTT. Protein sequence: CATSRLAGVSTDTQYF.

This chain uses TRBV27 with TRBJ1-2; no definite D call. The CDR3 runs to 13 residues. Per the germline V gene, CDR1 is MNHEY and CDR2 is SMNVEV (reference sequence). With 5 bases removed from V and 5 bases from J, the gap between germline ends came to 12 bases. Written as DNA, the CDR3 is TGTGCCAGCAGTCCTACCTCTACTTATGGCTACACCTTC. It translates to CASSPTSTYGYTF.

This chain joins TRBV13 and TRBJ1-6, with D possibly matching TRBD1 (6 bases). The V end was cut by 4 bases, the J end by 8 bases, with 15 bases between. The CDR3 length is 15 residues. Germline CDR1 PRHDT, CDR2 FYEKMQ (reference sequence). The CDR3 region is CASSSRGGIDSPLHF. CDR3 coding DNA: TGTGCCAGCAGCTCAAGGGGGGGGATTGATTCACCCCTCCACTTT. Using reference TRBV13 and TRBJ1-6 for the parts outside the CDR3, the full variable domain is AAGVIQSPRHLIKEKRETATLKCYPIPRHDTVYWYQQGPGQDPQFLISFYEKMQSDKGSIPDRFSAQQFSDYHSELNMSSLELGDSALYFCASSSRGGIDSPLHFGNGTRLTVT.

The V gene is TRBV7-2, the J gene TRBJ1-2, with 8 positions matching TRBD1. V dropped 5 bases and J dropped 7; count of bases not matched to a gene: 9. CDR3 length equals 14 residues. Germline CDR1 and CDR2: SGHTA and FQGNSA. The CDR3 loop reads CASSTMTGEGGYTF. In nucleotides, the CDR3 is TGTGCCAGCAGCACAATGACAGGGGAGGGTGGCTACACCTTC.

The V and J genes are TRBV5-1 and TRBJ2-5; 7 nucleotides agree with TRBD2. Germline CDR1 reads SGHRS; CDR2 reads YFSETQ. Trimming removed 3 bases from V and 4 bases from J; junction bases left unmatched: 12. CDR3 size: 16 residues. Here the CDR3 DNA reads TGCGCCAGCAGCTCCCCCTTAGCCCAGCGGGGAGAGACCCAGTACTTC. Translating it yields CASSSPLAQRGETQYF.

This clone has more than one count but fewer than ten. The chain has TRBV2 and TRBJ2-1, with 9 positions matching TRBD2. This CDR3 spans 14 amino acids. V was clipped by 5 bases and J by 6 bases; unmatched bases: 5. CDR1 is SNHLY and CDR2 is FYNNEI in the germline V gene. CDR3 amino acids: CASSSGTSFNEQFF. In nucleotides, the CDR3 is TGTGCCAGCAGTTCCGGGACTAGCTTCAATGAGCAGTTCTTC.

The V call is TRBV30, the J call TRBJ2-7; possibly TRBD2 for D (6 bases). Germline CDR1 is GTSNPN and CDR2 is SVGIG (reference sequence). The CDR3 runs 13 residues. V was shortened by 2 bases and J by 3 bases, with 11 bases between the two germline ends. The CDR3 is CAWSTGLGYEQYF. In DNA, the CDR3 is TGTGCCTGGAGTACGGGACTGGGCTACGAGCAGTACTTC.

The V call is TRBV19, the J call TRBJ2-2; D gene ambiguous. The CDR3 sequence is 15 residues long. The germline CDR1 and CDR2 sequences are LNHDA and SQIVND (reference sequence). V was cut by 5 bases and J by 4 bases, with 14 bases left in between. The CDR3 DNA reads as TGTGCCAGTAGTGGAGTCCTAGTGGGCACCGGGGAGCTGTTTTTT. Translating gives CASSGVLVGTGELFF.